These 29 T cell receptor beta chains were all obtained from the same sample, sequenced in a study of blood T cell repertoires in COVID-19. Using immunoSEQ multiplex PCR, the repertoire was profiled, and TCRdb retains in-frame clones only, with some absent. The table has around 170,000 clones, around 83% seen once. The source material was peripheral blood. These receptors were collected from a human donor in a cohort sampled during active COVID-19.

The chain uses TRBV5-1 and TRBJ2-5; 10 nucleotides align to TRBD2. V trimming: 0 bases; J trimming: 2 bases; junction bases outside the gene matches: 4. The germline CDR1 and CDR2 sequences are SGHRS and YFSETQ. There are 16 residues in the CDR3. The CDR3 DNA reads TGCGCCAGCAGCTTGGGGGTAGCGGGAGGACAAGAGACCCAGTACTTC. This translates into CASSLGVAGGQETQYF.

The chain combines TRBV11-2 with TRBJ1-2; D is ambiguous. Germline CDR1 and CDR2: SGHAT and FQNNGV. The CDR3 covers 12 residues. V was trimmed by 0 bases and J by 8 bases, leaving 7 bases between them. CDR3 DNA: TGTGCCAGCAGCTTAGACCCGGAGGGCTACACCTTC. It yields the protein CASSLDPEGYTF.

This clone has only one observation. This rearrangement joins TRBV7-9 to TRBJ2-1; D not certain. The V gene's germline CDR1 is SEHNR and CDR2 FQNEAQ (reference sequence). The V end was cut by 3 bases, the J end by 7 bases, with 13 bases between. This CDR3 is 14 amino acids long. CDR3 loop: CASSFVISRNEQFF. CDR3 sequence (DNA): TGTGCCAGCAGCTTCGTCATTTCTAGGAATGAGCAGTTCTTC.

This sequence joins TRBV15 and TRBJ2-3; 7 bases line up with TRBD2. The J segment lost 6 bases and the V segment lost 4 bases, leaving 10 bases of the junction unmatched. Germline-derived CDR1 and CDR2 are LNHNV and YYDKDF (reference sequence). The CDR3 covers 15 residues. The CDR3 loop is CATSTTRGGVDTQYF. CDR3 in DNA: TGTGCCACCAGCACCACCCGGGGAGGGGTGGATACGCAGTATTTT.

The J gene is TRBJ1-4, the V gene TRBV2; 7 nucleotides agree with TRBD1. CDR1 SNHLY and CDR2 FYNNEI come from the germline V gene. The ends lost 6 bases at V and 4 bases at J; junction bases unmatched: 8. The CDR3 length is 15 residues. In nucleotides, the CDR3 is TGTGCCAGCAGGGGGACAGTCTCTTTTAATGAAAAACTGTTTTTT. Protein: CASRGTVSFNEKLFF.

The chain uses TRBV13 and TRBJ2-6; TRBD1 matches 10 bases. Germline V gives CDR1 PRHDT, CDR2 FYEKMQ (reference sequence). The CDR3 totals 17 residues. The V gene end was trimmed by 5 bases and the J gene end by 0 bases; junction bases not matched to a gene: 4. The CDR3, as DNA: TGTGCCAGCAGCCGGACAGGGGGAAGCTCTGGGGCCAACGTCCTGACTTTC. It specifies CASSRTGGSSGANVLTF.

The CDR3 is CASSYDGPGVTGELFF. The CDR3 region has the DNA TGTGCCAGCAGTTACGACGGGCCAGGGGTAACCGGGGAGCTGTTTTTT. This chain joins TRBV6-2 or TRBV6-3 and TRBJ2-2, with D possibly TRBD1 on 6 matching bases. The germline V and J ends were trimmed by 2 bases and 5 bases, with 15 bases remaining between them. This CDR3 region has 16 residues. Germline-derived CDR1 and CDR2 are MNHEY and SVGEGT.

The chain employs TRBV7-9 and TRBJ2-1; 12 bases align to TRBD2. J lost 9 bases, V lost 5 bases, and 11 bases had no gene match. The CDR3 is 16 residues long. Germline assignment: CDR1 SEHNR and CDR2 FQNEAQ (reference sequence). CDR3 coding DNA: TGTGCCAGCAGCAGAATGACTAGCGGGAGCCTCGGTGAGCAGTTCTTC. Its translation: CASSRMTSGSLGEQFF.

This clone came up a few times. The chain is built from TRBV5-4 and TRBJ2-7; D call uncertain. Between the trimmed V and J ends, which lost 0 bases and 4 bases, there was a span of 11 bases. From germline, CDR1 is SGHNT and CDR2 YYREEE (reference sequence). The CDR3 length is 14 residues. Written as DNA, the CDR3 is TGTGCCAGCAGCTTGGCCGGCAGAGGATACGAGCAGTACTTC. Translation: CASSLAGRGYEQYF.

The chain recombines TRBV2 with TRBJ2-5; D might be TRBD2 (5 bases). Germline values: CDR1 SNHLY, CDR2 FYNNEI. The CDR3 has 13 amino acids. Trimming cost V 6 bases and J 9 bases, with 17 bases left between them. The CDR3 spells CASRAGSQFPQYF. The CDR3 DNA is TGTGCCAGCAGGGCGGGCAGCCAGTTCCCCCAGTACTTC.

The chain employs TRBV19 and TRBJ2-7; a possible D gene is TRBD2 (6 bases). The ends were cut back, 4 bases at V and 6 bases at J, with 16 bases in the middle. Germline V gene data show CDR1 as LNHDA and CDR2 as SQIVND (reference sequence). CDR3 size: 14 residues. The CDR3 nucleotides are TGTGCCAGTAGTACGGGACTGAGGGGTCTCGAGCAGTACTTC. Encoded protein: CASSTGLRGLEQYF. The whole variable domain, filled in from reference TRBV19 and TRBJ2-7, reads DGGITQSPKYLFRKEGQNVTLSCEQNLNHDAMYWYRQDPGQGLRLIYYSQIVNDFQKGDIAEGYSVSREKKESFPLTVTSAQKNPTAFYLCASSTGLRGLEQYFGPGTRLTVT.

This clone was detected only a few times. This rearrangement joins TRBV7-9 to TRBJ1-2; possibly TRBD1 for D (5 bases). Germline lookup yields CDR1 SEHNR and CDR2 FQNEAQ (reference sequence). The CDR3 is made up of 16 amino acids. V was cut by 2 bases and J by 6 bases, with 19 bases left in between. CDR3 in DNA: TGTGCCAGCAGCTTAAGTACGGGCAGGGTAATAAATGGCTACACCTTC. This translates into CASSLSTGRVINGYTF. The full variable domain, in which reference TRBV7-9 and TRBJ1-2 provide the parts outside the CDR3, is DTGVSQNPRHKITKRGQNVTFRCDPISEHNRLYWYRQTLGQGPEFLTYFQNEAQLEKSRLLSDRFSAERPKGSFSTLEIQRTEQGDSAMYLCASSLSTGRVINGYTFGSGTRLTVV.

This clone was seen at least ten times. The chain links TRBV1 to TRBJ1-1; the table gives TRBD1 as D, unverified against the DNA. TRBV1 is an annotated pseudogene. The CDR3 consists of 13 residues. The CDR3 loop reads CTSSPLGQAEAFF. CDR3 nucleotide sequence: TGCACCAGCAGCCCCTTAGGACAGGCTGAAGCTTTCTTT.

V and J are TRBV28 and TRBJ2-1, with 8 nucleotides matching TRBD2. The length of the CDR3 is 16 residues. Looked up from germline, CDR1 is MDHEN and CDR2 is SYDVKM. The V gene end was trimmed by 4 bases and the J gene end by 2 bases; junction bases not matched to a gene: 7. CDR3 protein: CASSSAGTSTYNEQFF. The CDR3 region has the DNA TGTGCCAGCAGTTCCGCCGGGACTAGTACCTACAATGAGCAGTTCTTC.

With regard to this clone: Germline and junction disagree at one end, which may indicate a read error. The J gene is TRBJ1-1, the V gene TRBV11-2, with D perhaps TRBD1 (6 bases). Germline V CDR1 and CDR2: SGHAT, FQNNGV. This CDR3 is 16 amino acids long. CDR3 DNA sequence: TGTGCCAGCAGTTTAGGGACCACAGGGAAAAAGACTGAAGCTTTCTTT. This gives the protein CASSLGTTGKKTEAFF.

The chain employs TRBV24-1 and TRBJ2-5; D unclear. This CDR3 has 14 residues. Germline V CDR1 and CDR2: KGHDR, SFDVKD. Trimming stripped 2 bases from V and 5 bases from J, with 11 bases between. The CDR3 DNA reads as TGTGCCACCAGTGATTCGAGTGCGAGGGAGACCCAGTACTTC. Its translation is CATSDSSARETQYF.

This clone appeared a single time. V is TRBV5-1 and J is TRBJ1-1, with D perhaps matching TRBD1 (6 bases). In germline, CDR1 is SGHRS, CDR2 YFSETQ. The CDR3 sequence is 14 residues long. V lost 0 bases and J 4 bases, leaving 10 bases between the germline ends. In DNA form, the CDR3 reads TGCGCCAGCAGCTTGGGGGCAGGGGCCACTGAAGCTTTCTTT. This translates into CASSLGAGATEAFF.

This clone was observed a single time. This chain joins TRBV7-3 and TRBJ2-1; D uncertain. The CDR3 covers 15 residues. CDR1 and CDR2 from the germline V gene are SGHTA and FQGTGA. The germline V and J ends were trimmed by 0 bases and 3 bases, with 9 bases remaining between them. The CDR3 DNA reads as TGTGCCAGCAGCTTAACGCCCAGAGGCTACAATGAGCAGTTCTTC. As protein: CASSLTPRGYNEQFF.

The CDR3 is CASSDPDRGARGKLFF. For the CDR3, the DNA is TGTGCCAGCAGTGATCCCGACAGGGGCGCGCGGGGAAAACTGTTTTTT. The J gene is TRBJ1-4, the V gene TRBV25-1; 8 bases agree with TRBD1. V was clipped by 3 bases and J by 10 bases; unmatched bases: 13. There are 16 residues in the CDR3. Germline lookup yields CDR1 MGHDK and CDR2 SYGVNS.

The chain recombines TRBV7-2 with TRBJ1-2, with TRBD1 matching over 9 bases. The CDR3 has 15 residues. The V segment lost 11 bases and the J segment 4 bases; nucleotides outside the gene matches: 14. The germline V gene has CDR1 SGHTA and CDR2 FQGNSA. The CDR3 DNA is TGTGCCTCAGCTTCCGGGACAGGGACCCTCTATGGCTACACCTTC. Protein sequence: CASASGTGTLYGYTF.

The rearrangement uses TRBV5-5 and TRBJ1-2; 7 bases are a match to TRBD1. V was clipped by 0 bases and J by 2 bases; unmatched bases: 4. Germline CDR1 reads SGHKS; CDR2 reads YYEKEE (reference sequence). The CDR3 is made up of 15 amino acids. CDR3: CASSLGQGTNYGYTF. In DNA, the CDR3 is TGTGCCAGCAGCTTGGGACAGGGTACGAACTATGGCTACACCTTC.

This chain joins TRBV4-2 and TRBJ2-6, with D maybe TRBD1 (5 bases). This CDR3 contains 16 residues. V shed 3 bases and J shed 0 bases, with 9 bases lying between them. The V gene's germline CDR1 is LGHNA and CDR2 YNFKEQ. The CDR3 loop reads CASSHQGHSGANVLTF. The CDR3 nucleotides are TGTGCCAGCAGCCATCAGGGCCACTCTGGGGCCAACGTCCTGACTTTC.

This clone showed up just a few times. The chain links TRBV10-1 to TRBJ2-7, with D perhaps matching TRBD2 (6 bases). Germline V CDR1 and CDR2: WNHNN, SYGVQD (reference sequence). The CDR3 sequence is 15 residues long. The ends were cut back, 2 bases at V and 2 bases at J, with 13 bases in the middle. The CDR3 DNA is TGCGCCAGCAGTGAGGCACGCGGGGTCACCTACGAGCAGTACTTC. It encodes CASSEARGVTYEQYF.

V is TRBV7-2 and J is TRBJ2-1; D not certain. This CDR3 is 14 amino acids long. The germline V gene encodes CDR1 SGHTA and CDR2 FQGNSA. Trimming pared 5 bases from V and 6 bases from J, leaving 14 bases between. The CDR3 nucleotides are TGTGCCAGCAGCCCCCCCCCGGTCCGCAATGAGCAGTTCTTC. Translation gives CASSPPPVRNEQFF.

This clone was recorded only once. The chain is built from TRBV4-3 and TRBJ2-5; the D gene is possibly TRBD2 (6 bases). Germline loops: CDR1 LGHNA, CDR2 YSLEER. This CDR3 contains 15 residues. The germline V and J ends were trimmed by 0 bases and 4 bases, with 12 bases remaining between them. This CDR3 is CASSQDSTSRETQYF. DNA of the CDR3: TGCGCCAGCAGCCAAGATAGTACTAGCAGAGAGACCCAGTACTTC.

This rearrangement joins TRBV27 to TRBJ2-7, with a possible D match to TRBD2 (6 bases). V dropped 5 bases and J dropped 4 bases, with 15 bases sitting between them. Germline V gives CDR1 MNHEY, CDR2 SMNVEV (reference sequence). This CDR3 comprises 14 residues. CDR3 in amino acids: CASSPAGTGYEQYF. DNA for the CDR3: TGTGCCAGCAGTCCGGCCGGGACTGGGTACGAGCAGTACTTC.

This sequence joins TRBV7-8 and TRBJ2-3; D not certain. The CDR3 consists of 15 residues. The ends were cut back, 5 bases at V and 4 bases at J, with 16 bases in the middle. Germline CDR1 is SGHVS and CDR2 is FQNEAQ. The CDR3 DNA is TGTGCCAGCAGCCGAGTAGCTAGAGTGGCAGATACGCAGTATTTT. It is translated as CASSRVARVADTQYF.

This chain joins TRBV6-6 and TRBJ1-5, with TRBD1 as a possible D gene (6 bases). The CDR3 loop spans 16 amino acids. CDR1 and CDR2 (germline): MNHNY, SVGAGI (reference sequence). The V gene lost 5 bases and the J gene lost 6 bases, with 20 bases spanning the gap. The CDR3 loop reads CASSPRGRGMGQPQHF. The CDR3 nucleotides are TGTGCCAGCAGTCCCCGAGGCAGGGGAATGGGTCAGCCCCAGCATTTT.

The CDR3 protein is CASSSRTGSAYEQYF. CDR3 nucleotide sequence: TGTGCCAGCAGCTCGCGGACAGGGTCGGCCTACGAGCAGTACTTC. The chain links TRBV7-2 to TRBJ2-7; 8 bases are a match to TRBD1. CDR1 is SGHTA and CDR2 is FQGNSA in the germline V gene. The CDR3 consists of 15 residues. V lost 4 bases and J lost 2; bases outside the gene matches: 7.